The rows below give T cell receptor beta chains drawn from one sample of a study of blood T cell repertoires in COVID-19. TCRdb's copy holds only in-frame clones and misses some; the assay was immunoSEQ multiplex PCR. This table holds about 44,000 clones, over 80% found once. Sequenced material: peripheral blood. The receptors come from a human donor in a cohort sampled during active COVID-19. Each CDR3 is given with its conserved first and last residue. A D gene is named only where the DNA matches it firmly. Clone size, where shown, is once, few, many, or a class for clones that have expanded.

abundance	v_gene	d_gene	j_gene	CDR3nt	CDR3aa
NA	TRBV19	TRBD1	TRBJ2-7	TGTGCCAGTAGTATAGATCGACAGGGTCCCTACGAGCAGTACTTC	CASSIDRQGPYEQYF
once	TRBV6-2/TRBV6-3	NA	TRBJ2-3	TGTGCCAGCAGTTACTTCCAGACTAGCACAGATACGCAGTATTTT	CASSYFQTSTDTQYF
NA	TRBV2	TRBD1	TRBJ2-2	TGTGCCAGCAGTGAGAGGGGGCGTGGGGCCGGGGAGCTGTTTTTT	CASSERGRGAGELFF
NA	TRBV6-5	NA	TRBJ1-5	TGTGCCAGCAGTTTACAGGGAAATAGCAATCAGCCCCAGCATTTT	CASSLQGNSNQPQHF
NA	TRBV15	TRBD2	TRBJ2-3	TGTGCCACCAGCAGAGATCGGGGTAGCGGGAGGATAATCACAGATACGCAGTATTTT	CATSRDRGSGRIITDTQYF
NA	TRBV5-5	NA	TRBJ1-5	TGTGCCAGCAGCTTGGAGGCAGGGGACTATAGCAATCAGCCCCAGCATTTT	CASSLEAGDYSNQPQHF
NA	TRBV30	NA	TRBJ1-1	TGTGCCTGGAGTGTAACAGGTGCGACCACTGAAGCTTTCTTT	CAWSVTGATTEAFF
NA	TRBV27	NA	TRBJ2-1	TGTGCCAGCAGTTTATCGGGCGGGATGGCGCAGTTCTTC	CASSLSGGMAQFF
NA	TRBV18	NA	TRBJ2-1	TGTGCCAGCTCACCCCGAGACATCGGTCGGGAGCAGTTCTTC	CASSPRDIGREQFF
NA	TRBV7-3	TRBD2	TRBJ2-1	TGTGCCAGCAGCTCTCGCACTAGCGGGTACAATGAGCAGTTCTTC	CASSSRTSGYNEQFF
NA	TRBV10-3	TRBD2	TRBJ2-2	TGTGCCATCAGTGAGTTATTAGCGGGAGAGGTCGGGGAGCTGTTTTTT	CAISELLAGEVGELFF
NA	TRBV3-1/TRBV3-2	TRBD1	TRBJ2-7	TGTGCCAGCAGCCAAGCTGGGACAGGGTCCTTCGAGCAGTACTTC	CASSQAGTGSFEQYF
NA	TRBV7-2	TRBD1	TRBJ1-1	TGTGCCAGCAGCTTAGGGGACAGGGTGAACACTGAAGCTTTCTTT	CASSLGDRVNTEAFF
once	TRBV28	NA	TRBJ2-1	TGTGCCAGCAGTTCCGGCGGGCTAGGCCAACACTACAATGAGCAGTTCTTC	CASSSGGLGQHYNEQFF
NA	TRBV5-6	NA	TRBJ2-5	TGTGCCAGCAGCTTGGGGCAGGGAAGTCAAGAGACCCAGTACTTC	CASSLGQGSQETQYF
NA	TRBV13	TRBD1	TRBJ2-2	TGTGCCAGCAGCTTCCGGGACAGGGACGTGGTAGACACCGGGGAGCTGTTTTTT	CASSFRDRDVVDTGELFF
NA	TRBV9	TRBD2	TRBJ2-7	TGTGCCAGCAGCGTAGCACTAGCGGGAGGGACCTACGAGCAGTACTTC	CASSVALAGGTYEQYF